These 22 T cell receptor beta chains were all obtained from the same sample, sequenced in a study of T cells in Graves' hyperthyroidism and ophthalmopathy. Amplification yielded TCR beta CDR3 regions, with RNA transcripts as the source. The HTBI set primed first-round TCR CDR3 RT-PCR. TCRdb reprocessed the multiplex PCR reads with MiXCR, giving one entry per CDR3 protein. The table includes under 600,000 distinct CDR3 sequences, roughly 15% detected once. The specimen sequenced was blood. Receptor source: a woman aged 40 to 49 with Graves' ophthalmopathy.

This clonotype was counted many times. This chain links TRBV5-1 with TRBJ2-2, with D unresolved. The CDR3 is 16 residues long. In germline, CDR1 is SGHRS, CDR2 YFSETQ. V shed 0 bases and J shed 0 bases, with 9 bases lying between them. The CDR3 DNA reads TGCGCCAGCAGCTTGGATGGCCCCTCGAACACCGGGGAGCTGTTTTTT. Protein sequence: CASSLDGPSNTGELFF.

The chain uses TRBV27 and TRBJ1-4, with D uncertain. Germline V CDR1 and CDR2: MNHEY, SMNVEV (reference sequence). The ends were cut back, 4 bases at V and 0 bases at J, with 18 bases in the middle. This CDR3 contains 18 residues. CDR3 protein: CASSYSPALASTNEKLFF. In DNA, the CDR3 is TGTGCCAGCAGTTACTCACCCGCCCTGGCGTCAACTAATGAAAAACTGTTTTTT. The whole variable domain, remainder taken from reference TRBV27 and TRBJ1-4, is EAQVTQNPRYLITVTGKKLTVTCSQNMNHEYMSWYRQDPGLGLRQIYYSMNVEVTDKGDVPEGYKVSRKEKRNFPLILESPSPNQTSLYFCASSYSPALASTNEKLFFGSGTQLSVL.

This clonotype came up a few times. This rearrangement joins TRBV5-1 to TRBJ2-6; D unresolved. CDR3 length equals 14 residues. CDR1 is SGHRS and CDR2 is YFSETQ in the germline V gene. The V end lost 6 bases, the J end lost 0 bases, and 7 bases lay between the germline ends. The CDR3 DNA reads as TGCGCCAGCAAGGAGAGCTCTGGGGCCAACGTCCTGACTTTC. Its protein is CASKESSGANVLTF.

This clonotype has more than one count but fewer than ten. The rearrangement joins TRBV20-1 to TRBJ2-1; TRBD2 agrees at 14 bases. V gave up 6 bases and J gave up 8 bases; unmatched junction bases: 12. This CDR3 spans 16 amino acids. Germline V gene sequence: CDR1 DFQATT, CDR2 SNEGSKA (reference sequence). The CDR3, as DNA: TGCAGTGCATGTCAGACTAGCGGGAGGGTTAGCGATGAGCAGTTCTTC. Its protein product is CSACQTSGRVSDEQFF.

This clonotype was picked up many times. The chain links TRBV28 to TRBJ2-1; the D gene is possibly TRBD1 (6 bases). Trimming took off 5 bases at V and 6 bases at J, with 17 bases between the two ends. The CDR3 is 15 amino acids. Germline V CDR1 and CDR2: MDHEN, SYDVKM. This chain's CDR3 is CASSRTGTRGNEQFF. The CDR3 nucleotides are TGTGCCAGCAGTCGAACCGGGACAAGAGGCAATGAGCAGTTCTTC.

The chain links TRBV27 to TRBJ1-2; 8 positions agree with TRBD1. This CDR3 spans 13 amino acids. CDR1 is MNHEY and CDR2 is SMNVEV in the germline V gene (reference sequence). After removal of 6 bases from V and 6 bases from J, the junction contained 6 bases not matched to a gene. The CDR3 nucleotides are TGTGCCAGCAGGAGGACAGGGACCCATGGCTACACCTTC. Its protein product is CASRRTGTHGYTF.

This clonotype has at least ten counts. CDR3 in DNA: TGCAGTGCTAGGTTCAAGCGGGGGACCCAAGAGACCCAGTACTTC. As protein: CSARFKRGTQETQYF. This chain joins TRBV20-1 and TRBJ2-5; 8 positions agree with TRBD2. Unmatched junction bases numbered 7, after V lost 3 bases and J lost 1 base. Germline lookup yields CDR1 DFQATT and CDR2 SNEGSKA (reference sequence). There are 15 residues in the CDR3.

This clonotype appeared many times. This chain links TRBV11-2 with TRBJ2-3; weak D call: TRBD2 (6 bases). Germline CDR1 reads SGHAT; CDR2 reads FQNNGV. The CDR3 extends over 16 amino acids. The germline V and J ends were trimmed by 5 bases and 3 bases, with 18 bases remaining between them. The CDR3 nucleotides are TGTGCCAGCAGCCTTCGACTAGGAGGTGGGACAGATACGCAGTATTTT. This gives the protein CASSLRLGGGTDTQYF.

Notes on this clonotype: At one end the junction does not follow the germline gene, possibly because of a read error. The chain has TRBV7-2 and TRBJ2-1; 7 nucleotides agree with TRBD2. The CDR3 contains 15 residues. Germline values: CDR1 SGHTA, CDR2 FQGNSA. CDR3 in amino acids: CAGSLFRGDYNEQFF. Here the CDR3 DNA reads TGTGCCGGCAGCCTTTTCCGGGGGGACTACAATGAGCAGTTCTTC.

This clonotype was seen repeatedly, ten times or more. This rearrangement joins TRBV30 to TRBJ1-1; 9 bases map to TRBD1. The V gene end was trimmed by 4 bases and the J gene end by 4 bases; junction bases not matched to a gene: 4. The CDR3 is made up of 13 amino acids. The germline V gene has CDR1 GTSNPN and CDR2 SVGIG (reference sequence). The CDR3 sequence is CAWTGTGTTEAFF. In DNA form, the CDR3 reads TGTGCCTGGACCGGGACAGGGACCACTGAAGCTTTCTTT.

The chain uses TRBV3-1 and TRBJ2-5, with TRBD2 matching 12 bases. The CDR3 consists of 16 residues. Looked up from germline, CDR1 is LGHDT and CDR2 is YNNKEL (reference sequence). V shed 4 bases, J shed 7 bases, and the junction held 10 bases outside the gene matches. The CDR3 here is CASSPLGLAGYGTQYF. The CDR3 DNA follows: TGTGCCAGCAGCCCCCTCGGACTAGCGGGGTATGGGACCCAGTACTTC.

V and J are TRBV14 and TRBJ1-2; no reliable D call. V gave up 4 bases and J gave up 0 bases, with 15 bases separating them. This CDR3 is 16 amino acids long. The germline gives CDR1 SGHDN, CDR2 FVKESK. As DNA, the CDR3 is TGTGCCAGCAGCCCCTTCACGGACGCCTCTAACTATGGCTACACCTTC. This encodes CASSPFTDASNYGYTF.

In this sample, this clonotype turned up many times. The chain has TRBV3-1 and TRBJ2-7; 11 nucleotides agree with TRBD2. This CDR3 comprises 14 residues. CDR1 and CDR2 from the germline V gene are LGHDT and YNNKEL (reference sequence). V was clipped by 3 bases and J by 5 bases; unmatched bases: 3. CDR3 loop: CASSHPLAGDEQYF. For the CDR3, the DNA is TGTGCCAGCAGCCACCCACTAGCGGGAGACGAGCAGTACTTC.

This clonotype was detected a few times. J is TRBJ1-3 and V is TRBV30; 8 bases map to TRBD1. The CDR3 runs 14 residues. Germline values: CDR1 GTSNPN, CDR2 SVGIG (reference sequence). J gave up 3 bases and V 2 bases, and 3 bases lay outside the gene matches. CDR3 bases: TGTGCCTGGAGTCGACAGGGGTTTGGAAACACCATATATTTT. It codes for CAWSRQGFGNTIYF.

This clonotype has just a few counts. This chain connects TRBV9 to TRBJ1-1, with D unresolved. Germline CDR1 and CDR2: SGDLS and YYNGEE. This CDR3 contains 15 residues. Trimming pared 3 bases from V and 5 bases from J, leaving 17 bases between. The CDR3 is CASSALGGTITEAFF. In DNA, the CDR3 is TGTGCCAGCAGCGCTCTAGGTGGCACCATAACTGAAGCTTTCTTT.

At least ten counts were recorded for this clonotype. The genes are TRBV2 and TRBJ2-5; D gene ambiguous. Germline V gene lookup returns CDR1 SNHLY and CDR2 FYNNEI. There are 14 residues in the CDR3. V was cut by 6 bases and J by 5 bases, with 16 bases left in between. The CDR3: CASSERSSRETQYF. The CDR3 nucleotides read TGTGCCAGCAGCGAGAGGTCGTCTAGGGAGACCCAGTACTTC.

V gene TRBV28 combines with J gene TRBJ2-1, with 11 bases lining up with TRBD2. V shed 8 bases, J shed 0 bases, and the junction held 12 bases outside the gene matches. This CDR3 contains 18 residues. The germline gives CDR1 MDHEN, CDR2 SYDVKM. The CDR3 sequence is CASPPGLAVNGSYNEQFF. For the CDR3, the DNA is TGTGCCAGCCCCCCGGGACTAGCGGTTAACGGCTCCTACAATGAGCAGTTCTTC. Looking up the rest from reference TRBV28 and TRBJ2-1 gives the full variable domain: DVKVTQSSRYLVKRTGEKVFLECVQDMDHENMFWYRQDPGLGLRLIYFSYDVKMKEKGDIPEGYSVSREKKERFSLILESASTNQTSMYLCASPPGLAVNGSYNEQFFGPGTRLTVL.

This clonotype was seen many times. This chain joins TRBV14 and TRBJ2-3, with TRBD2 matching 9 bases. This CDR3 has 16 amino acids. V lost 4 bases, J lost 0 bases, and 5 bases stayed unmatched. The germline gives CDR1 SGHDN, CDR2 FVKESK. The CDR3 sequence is CASSRRLAASTDTQYF. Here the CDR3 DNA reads TGTGCCAGCAGCCGCCGACTAGCGGCTAGCACAGATACGCAGTATTTT.

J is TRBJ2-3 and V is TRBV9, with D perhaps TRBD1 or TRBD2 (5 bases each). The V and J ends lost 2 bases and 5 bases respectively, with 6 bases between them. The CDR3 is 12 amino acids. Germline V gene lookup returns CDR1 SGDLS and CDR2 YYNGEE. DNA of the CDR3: TGTGCCAGCAGCGTGGGGGAAGATACGCAGTATTTT. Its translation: CASSVGEDTQYF.

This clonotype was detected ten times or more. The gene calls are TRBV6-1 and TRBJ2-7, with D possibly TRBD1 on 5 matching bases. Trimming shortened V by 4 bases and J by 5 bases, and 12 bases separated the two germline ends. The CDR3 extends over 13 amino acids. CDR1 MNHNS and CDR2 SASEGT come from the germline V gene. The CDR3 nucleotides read TGTGCCAGCAGTGCCAGGGAAACCAACGAGCAGTACTTC. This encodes CASSARETNEQYF.

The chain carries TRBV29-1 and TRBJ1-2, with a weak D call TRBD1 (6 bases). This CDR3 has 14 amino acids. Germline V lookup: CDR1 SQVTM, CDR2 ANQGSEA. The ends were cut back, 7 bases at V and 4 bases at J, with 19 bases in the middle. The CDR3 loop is CSAPQTGLGYGYTF. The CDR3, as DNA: TGCAGCGCTCCGCAAACAGGGCTTGGCTATGGCTACACCTTC.

CDR3 sequence reads: CAWSERYEQYF. The CDR3 region has the DNA TGTGCCTGGAGTGAGCGCTACGAGCAGTACTTC. The V call is TRBV30, the J call TRBJ2-7, with D unclear. Per germline, CDR1 GTSNPN and CDR2 SVGIG (reference sequence). Trimming took off 1 base at V and 3 bases at J, with 4 bases between the two ends. The CDR3 contains 11 residues.